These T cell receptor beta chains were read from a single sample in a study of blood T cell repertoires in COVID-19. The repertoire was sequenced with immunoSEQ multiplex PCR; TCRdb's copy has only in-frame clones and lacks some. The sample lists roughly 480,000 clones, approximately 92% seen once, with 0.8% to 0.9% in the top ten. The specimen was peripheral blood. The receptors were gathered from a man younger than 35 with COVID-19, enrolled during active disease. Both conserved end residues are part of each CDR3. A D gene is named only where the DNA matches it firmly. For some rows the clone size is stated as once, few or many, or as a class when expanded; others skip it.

CDR3 protein: CASSHRLAGRLDTQYF
V gene: TRBV11-2
clone size: NA
D gene: TRBD2

CDR3 protein: CASSSEAGVQYEQYF
V gene: TRBV11-3
clone size: NA
D gene: TRBD2

CDR3 protein: CASSRLGLAVQETQYF
V gene: TRBV5-1
clone size: NA
D gene: TRBD2

CDR3 protein: CASSQEGQGGTEAFF
V gene: TRBV4-1
clone size: NA
D gene: TRBD1

CDR3 protein: CASNTGGSSYNEQFF
V gene: TRBV9
clone size: NA
D gene: TRBD2

CDR3 protein: CASSVAPRGRGDEQFF
V gene: TRBV5-1
clone size: NA
D gene: NA

CDR3 protein: CASSIRTGGFYGYTF
V gene: TRBV19
clone size: NA
D gene: TRBD1

CDR3 protein: CASSRTSGSSPYNEQFF
V gene: TRBV5-6
clone size: NA
D gene: TRBD2

CDR3 protein: CASSPGLARGQETQYF
V gene: TRBV7-3
clone size: NA
D gene: TRBD2

CDR3 protein: CASSLASAGEQFF
V gene: TRBV7-9
clone size: NA
D gene: NA

CDR3 protein: CASSWGTGGLSYEQYF
V gene: TRBV5-1
clone size: NA
D gene: TRBD1

CDR3 protein: CASSFFYSGSSYEQYF
V gene: TRBV11-3
clone size: NA
D gene: TRBD2

CDR3 protein: CASSLSGGPNEQFF
V gene: TRBV7-2
clone size: once
D gene: TRBD2

CDR3 protein: CASSLASGRYNEQFF
V gene: TRBV5-5
clone size: NA
D gene: TRBD2

CDR3 protein: CASRGLAYEQYF
V gene: TRBV10-2
clone size: NA
D gene: NA

CDR3 protein: CASSQEEEVEGRDQPQHF
V gene: TRBV3-1/TRBV3-2
clone size: NA
D gene: NA

CDR3 protein: CSASVGRGDFNSPLHF
V gene: TRBV20-1
clone size: NA
D gene: TRBD1

CDR3 protein: CAWAPGGAGETQYF
V gene: TRBV30
clone size: NA
D gene: NA

CDR3 protein: CASSEGLAYNEQFF
V gene: TRBV10-1
clone size: NA
D gene: TRBD2

CDR3 protein: CASSQRTDAYEQYF
V gene: TRBV3-1/TRBV3-2
clone size: NA
D gene: NA

CDR3 protein: CASSSAGSPLHF
V gene: TRBV5-1
clone size: once
D gene: NA

CDR3 protein: CASSRGQGKNIQYF
V gene: TRBV3-1/TRBV3-2
clone size: NA
D gene: TRBD1

CDR3 protein: CASSWGGAQDTEAFF
V gene: TRBV5-1
clone size: NA
D gene: NA

CDR3 protein: CASSSTGTTDTQYF
V gene: TRBV27
clone size: NA
D gene: NA

CDR3 protein: CASSLRDPVLHEQYF
V gene: TRBV3-1/TRBV3-2
clone size: NA
D gene: NA

CDR3 protein: CASSLVSGGSRNEQFF
V gene: TRBV7-9
clone size: NA
D gene: TRBD1

CDR3 protein: CASSYTSNTGGPTDTQYF
V gene: TRBV5-4
clone size: NA
D gene: TRBD2

CDR3 protein: CASSLRGLEQYF
V gene: TRBV27
clone size: NA
D gene: NA

CDR3 protein: CASSPGGQGHYEQYF
V gene: TRBV5-4
clone size: few
D gene: TRBD1

CDR3 protein: CASSGGQEKNPNTGELFF
V gene: TRBV7-9
clone size: NA
D gene: TRBD1

CDR3 protein: CASSHGGYGSNQPQHF
V gene: TRBV18
clone size: NA
D gene: NA

CDR3 protein: CASSLPQGSFSTDTQYF
V gene: TRBV2
clone size: NA
D gene: NA

CDR3 protein: CASSLNYQETQYF
V gene: TRBV6-5
clone size: NA
D gene: NA

CDR3 protein: CASSKLEEQFF
V gene: TRBV9
clone size: once
D gene: NA

CDR3 protein: CASSEGTGVAFF
V gene: TRBV6-1
clone size: NA
D gene: TRBD1

CDR3 protein: CASSPARGADLNYEQYF
V gene: TRBV5-1
clone size: NA
D gene: NA

CDR3 protein: CASSRKRTAGGRGETQYF
V gene: TRBV5-4
clone size: NA
D gene: TRBD2

CDR3 protein: CASSWGLAGAGELFF
V gene: TRBV27
clone size: NA
D gene: TRBD2